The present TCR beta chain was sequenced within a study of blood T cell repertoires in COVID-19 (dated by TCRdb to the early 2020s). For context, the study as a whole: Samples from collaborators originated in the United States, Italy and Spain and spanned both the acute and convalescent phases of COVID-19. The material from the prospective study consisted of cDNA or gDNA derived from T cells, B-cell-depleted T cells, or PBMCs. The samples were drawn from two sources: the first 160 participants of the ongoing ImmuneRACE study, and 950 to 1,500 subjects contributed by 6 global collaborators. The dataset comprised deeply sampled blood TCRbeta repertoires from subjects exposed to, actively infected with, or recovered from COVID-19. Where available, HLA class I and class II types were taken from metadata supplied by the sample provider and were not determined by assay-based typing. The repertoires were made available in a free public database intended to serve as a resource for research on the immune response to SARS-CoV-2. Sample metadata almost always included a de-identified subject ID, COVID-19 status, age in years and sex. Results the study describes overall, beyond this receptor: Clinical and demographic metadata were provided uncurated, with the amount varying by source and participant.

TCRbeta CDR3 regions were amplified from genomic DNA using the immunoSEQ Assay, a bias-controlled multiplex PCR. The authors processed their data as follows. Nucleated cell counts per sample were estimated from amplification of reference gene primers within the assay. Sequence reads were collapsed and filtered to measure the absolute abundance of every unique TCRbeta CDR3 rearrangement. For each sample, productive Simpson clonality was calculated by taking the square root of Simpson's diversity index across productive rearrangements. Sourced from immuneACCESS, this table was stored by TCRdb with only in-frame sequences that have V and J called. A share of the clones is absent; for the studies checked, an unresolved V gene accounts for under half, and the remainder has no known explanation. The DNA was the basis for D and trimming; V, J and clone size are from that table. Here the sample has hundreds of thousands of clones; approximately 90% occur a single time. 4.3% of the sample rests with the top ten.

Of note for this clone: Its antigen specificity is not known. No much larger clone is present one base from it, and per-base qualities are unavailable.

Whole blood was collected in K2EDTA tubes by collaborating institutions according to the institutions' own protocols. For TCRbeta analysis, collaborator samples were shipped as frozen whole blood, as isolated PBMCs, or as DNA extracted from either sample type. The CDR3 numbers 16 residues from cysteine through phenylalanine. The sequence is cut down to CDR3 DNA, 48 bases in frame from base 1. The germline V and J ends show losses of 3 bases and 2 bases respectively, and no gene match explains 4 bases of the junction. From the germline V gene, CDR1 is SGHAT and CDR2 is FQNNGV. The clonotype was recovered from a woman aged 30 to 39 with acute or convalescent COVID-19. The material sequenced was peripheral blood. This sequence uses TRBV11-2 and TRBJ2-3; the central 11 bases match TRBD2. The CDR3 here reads CASSFTSGGFTDTQYF. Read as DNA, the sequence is TGTGCCAGCAGCTTTACTAGCGGGGGCTTCACAGATACGCAGTATTTT.